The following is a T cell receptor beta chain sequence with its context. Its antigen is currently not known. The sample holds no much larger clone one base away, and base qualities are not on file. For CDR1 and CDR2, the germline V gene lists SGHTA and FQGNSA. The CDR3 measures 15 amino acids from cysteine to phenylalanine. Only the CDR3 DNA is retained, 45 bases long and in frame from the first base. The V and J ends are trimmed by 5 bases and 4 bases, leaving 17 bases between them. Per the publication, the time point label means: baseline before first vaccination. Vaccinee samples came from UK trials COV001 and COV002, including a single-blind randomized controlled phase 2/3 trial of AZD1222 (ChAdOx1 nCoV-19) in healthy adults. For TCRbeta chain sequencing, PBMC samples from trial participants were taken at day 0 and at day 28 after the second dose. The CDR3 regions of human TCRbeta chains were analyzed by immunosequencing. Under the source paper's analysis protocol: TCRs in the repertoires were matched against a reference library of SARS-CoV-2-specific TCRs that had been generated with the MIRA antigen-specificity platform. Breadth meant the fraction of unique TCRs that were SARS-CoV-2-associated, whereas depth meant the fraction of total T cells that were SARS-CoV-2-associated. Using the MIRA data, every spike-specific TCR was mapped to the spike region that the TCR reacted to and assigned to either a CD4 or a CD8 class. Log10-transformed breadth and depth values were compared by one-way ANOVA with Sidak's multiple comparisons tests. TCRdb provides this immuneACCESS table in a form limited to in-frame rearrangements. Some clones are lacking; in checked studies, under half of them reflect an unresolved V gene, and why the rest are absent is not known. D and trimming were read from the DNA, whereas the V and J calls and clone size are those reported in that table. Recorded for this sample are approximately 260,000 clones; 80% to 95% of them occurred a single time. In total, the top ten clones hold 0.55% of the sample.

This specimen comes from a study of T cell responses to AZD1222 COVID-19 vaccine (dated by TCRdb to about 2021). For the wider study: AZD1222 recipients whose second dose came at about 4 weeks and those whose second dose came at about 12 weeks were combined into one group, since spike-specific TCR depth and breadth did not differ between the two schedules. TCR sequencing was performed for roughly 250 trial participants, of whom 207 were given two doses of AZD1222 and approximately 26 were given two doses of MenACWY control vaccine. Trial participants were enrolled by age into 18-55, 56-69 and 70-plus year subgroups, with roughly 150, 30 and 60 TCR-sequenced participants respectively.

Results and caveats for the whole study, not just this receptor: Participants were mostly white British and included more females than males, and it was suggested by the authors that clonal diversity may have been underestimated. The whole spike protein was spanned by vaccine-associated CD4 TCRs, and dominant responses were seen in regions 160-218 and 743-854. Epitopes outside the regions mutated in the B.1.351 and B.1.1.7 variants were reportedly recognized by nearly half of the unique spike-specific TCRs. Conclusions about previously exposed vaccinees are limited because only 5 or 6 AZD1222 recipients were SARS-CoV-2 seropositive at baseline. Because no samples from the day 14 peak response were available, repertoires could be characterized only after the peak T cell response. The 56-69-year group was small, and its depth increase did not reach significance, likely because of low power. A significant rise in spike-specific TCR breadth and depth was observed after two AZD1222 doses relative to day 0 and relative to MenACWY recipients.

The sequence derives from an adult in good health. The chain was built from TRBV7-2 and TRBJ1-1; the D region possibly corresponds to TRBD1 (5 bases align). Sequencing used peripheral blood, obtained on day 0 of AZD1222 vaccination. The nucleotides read TGTGCCAGCAGCCCCGGCTGGGGCAGGAGCACTGAAGCTTTCTTT. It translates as CASSPGWGRSTEAFF.